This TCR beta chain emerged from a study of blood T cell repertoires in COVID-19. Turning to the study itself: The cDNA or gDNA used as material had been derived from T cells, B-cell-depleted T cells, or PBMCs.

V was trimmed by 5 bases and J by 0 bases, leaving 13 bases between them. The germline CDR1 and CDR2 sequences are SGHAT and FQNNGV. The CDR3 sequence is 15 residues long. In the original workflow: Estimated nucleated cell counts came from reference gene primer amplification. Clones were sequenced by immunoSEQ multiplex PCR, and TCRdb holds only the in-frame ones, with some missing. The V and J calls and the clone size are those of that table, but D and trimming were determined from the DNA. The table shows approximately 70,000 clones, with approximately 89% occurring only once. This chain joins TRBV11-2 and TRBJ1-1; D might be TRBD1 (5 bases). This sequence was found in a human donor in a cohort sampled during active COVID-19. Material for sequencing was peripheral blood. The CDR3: CASSVSREMNTEAFF. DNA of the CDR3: TGTGCCAGCAGCGTATCCAGGGAAATGAACACTGAAGCTTTCTTT.